The next 17 T cell receptor beta chains were all read from a single sample in a study of cytomegalovirus exposure and HLA in healthy donors. PCR used 60 Vbeta primers and 13 Jbeta primers. The protocol was immunoSEQ multiplex PCR, while the TCRdb copy is restricted to in-frame clones and leaves out a portion. The table counts 110,000 to 150,000 clones; 2% to 3% lies in the top ten. Sample: PBMCs. The receptors were gathered from a middle-aged man in good health and CMV-seronegative.

The V and J genes are TRBV7-2 and TRBJ2-7; 7 bases fit TRBD2. Germline assignment: CDR1 SGHTA and CDR2 FQGNSA. Unmatched junction bases numbered 8, after V lost 3 bases and J lost 6 bases. The CDR3 is made up of 14 amino acids. The CDR3 DNA sequence: TGTGCCAGCAGCTTCGGGTCGGGGGGTGGCGAGCAGTACTTC. Its protein product is CASSFGSGGGEQYF. The full variable domain, completed using reference TRBV7-2 and TRBJ2-7, is GAGVSQSPSNKVTEKGKDVELRCDPISGHTALYWYRQSLGQGLEFLIYFQGNSAPDKSGLPSDRFSAERTGGSVSTLTIQRTQQEDSAVYLCASSFGSGGGEQYFGPGTRLTVT.

The chain has TRBV19 and TRBJ2-7, with 7 positions matching TRBD1. J gave up 3 bases and V 3 bases, and 8 bases lay outside the gene matches. The CDR3 contains 15 residues. Germline V gene data show CDR1 as LNHDA and CDR2 as SQIVND (reference sequence). CDR3 nucleotides: TGTGCCAGTAGTATGGGACAGCCAAGTTACTACGAGCAGTACTTC. Amino acid sequence: CASSMGQPSYYEQYF. Variable domain in full (rest from reference TRBV19 and TRBJ2-7): DGGITQSPKYLFRKEGQNVTLSCEQNLNHDAMYWYRQDPGQGLRLIYYSQIVNDFQKGDIAEGYSVSREKKESFPLTVTSAQKNPTAFYLCASSMGQPSYYEQYFGPGTRLTVT.

The rearrangement links TRBV7-9 to TRBJ2-1, with 13 bases matching TRBD2. The CDR3 sequence is 17 residues long. In germline, CDR1 is SEHNR, CDR2 FQNEAQ (reference sequence). V was clipped by 5 bases and J by 12 bases; unmatched bases: 16. This CDR3 is CASSLSPGLAGPAGQFF. The DNA for the CDR3 is TGTGCCAGCAGCCTTTCCCCGGGACTAGCGGGGCCCGCTGGGCAGTTCTTC.

This chain uses TRBV4-2 with TRBJ1-4, with a tentative D call TRBD1 (6 bases). The V end was cut by 1 base, the J end by 3 bases, with 18 bases between. The CDR3 is made up of 18 amino acids. The germline V gene has CDR1 LGHNA and CDR2 YNFKEQ. The DNA of the CDR3 is TGTGCCAGCAGCCAAGGTCTTGGACAGAATCGAGCTAATGAAAAACTGTTTTTT. This codes for CASSQGLGQNRANEKLFF.

The chain carries TRBV15 and TRBJ2-5; D is ambiguous. Trimming left V 0 bases short and J 5 bases short, with 13 bases between. Germline V gene sequence: CDR1 LNHNV, CDR2 YYDKDF (reference sequence). There are 15 residues in the CDR3. The CDR3 protein is CATSRDPTLRETQYF. In DNA form, the CDR3 reads TGTGCCACCAGCAGAGATCCGACGTTGAGGGAGACCCAGTACTTC.

J is TRBJ2-1 and V is TRBV7-3; 7 bases map to TRBD2. The germline CDR1 and CDR2 sequences are SGHTA and FQGTGA. V was pared by 3 bases and J by 8 bases, with 7 bases of the junction left unmatched. The CDR3 runs 14 residues. CDR3 nucleotide sequence: TGTGCCAGCAGCTTTTACGGGGGGTTGGATGAGCAGTTCTTC. It translates to CASSFYGGLDEQFF.

V and J are TRBV5-1 and TRBJ2-2, with D hard to call. Trimming shortened V by 0 bases and J by 5 bases, and 11 bases separated the two germline ends. Germline V gene lookup returns CDR1 SGHRS and CDR2 YFSETQ. The CDR3 is 15 residues long. DNA for the CDR3: TGCGCCAGCAGCTTGGCTTCTAGTTCTACCGGGGAGCTGTTTTTT. Its protein is CASSLASSSTGELFF.

The CDR3 region is CASSIGGRSPQHF. CDR3 in DNA: TGTGCCAGTAGTATAGGAGGCCGGTCCCCCCAGCATTTT. The chain is built from TRBV19 and TRBJ1-5; D gene uncertain. Germline CDR1 LNHDA, CDR2 SQIVND (reference sequence). The CDR3 loop spans 13 amino acids. V was trimmed by 1 base and J by 10 bases, leaving 11 bases between them.

The J gene is TRBJ1-2, the V gene TRBV4-2; D may be TRBD1 (5 bases). Germline assignment: CDR1 LGHNA and CDR2 YNFKEQ. V lost 0 bases and J 5 bases, leaving 13 bases between the germline ends. This CDR3 contains 15 residues. This CDR3 is CASSQDSGSGYGYTF. The DNA of the CDR3 is TGTGCCAGCAGCCAAGATTCTGGGTCAGGGTATGGCTACACCTTC.

The chain combines TRBV12-5 with TRBJ1-2; 7 bases fit TRBD1. This CDR3 has 15 amino acids. V trimming: 0 bases; J trimming: 2 bases; junction bases outside the gene matches: 3. From germline, CDR1 is LGHNT and CDR2 FRNRAP. CDR3 bases: TGTGCTAGTGGTTTGGTACTGACAGGGAACTATGGCTACACCTTC. This translates into CASGLVLTGNYGYTF.

V and J are TRBV7-2 and TRBJ2-2; D call uncertain. The V end lost 2 bases, the J end lost 0 bases, and 10 bases lay between the germline ends. Germline CDR1 SGHTA, CDR2 FQGNSA. The CDR3 runs to 16 residues. The CDR3 sequence: CASSLWAYSNTGELFF. CDR3 coding DNA: TGTGCCAGCAGCTTATGGGCCTACTCGAACACCGGGGAGCTGTTTTTT.

In nucleotides, the CDR3 is TGTGCCAGCAGCTTAACGGTCGGGTACAATGAGCAGTTCTTC. This codes for CASSLTVGYNEQFF. The rearrangement links TRBV7-3 to TRBJ2-1; D is undetermined. Germline loops: CDR1 SGHTA, CDR2 FQGTGA. V lost 0 bases, J lost 4 bases, and 7 bases lay in between. The CDR3 totals 14 residues.

Concerning this clone itself: Other DNA variants within this sample encode the same CDR3. The rearrangement joins TRBV4-3 to TRBJ1-6, with D unclear. Germline CDR1 is LGHNA and CDR2 is YSLEER. Trimming stripped 0 bases from V and 7 bases from J, with 10 bases between. The CDR3 length is 15 residues. This CDR3 is CASSQEGGKNSPLHF. CDR3 sequence (DNA): TGCGCCAGCAGCCAAGAGGGAGGGAAGAATTCACCCCTCCACTTT.

Here the CDR3 reads CASEAVNYEQYF. The CDR3 nucleotides are TGTGCCAGCGAAGCGGTAAACTACGAGCAGTACTTC. The chain employs TRBV7-9 and TRBJ2-7; weak D call: TRBD2 (5 bases). Trimming removed 8 bases at V and 3 bases at J, with 11 bases between. Germline V gene lookup returns CDR1 SEHNR and CDR2 FQNEAQ (reference sequence). CDR3 length: 12 amino acids.

The CDR3 DNA is TGCAGCGTTGAGGTTGGAGGAAAACTGTTTTTT. Residues: CSVEVGGKLFF. The chain has TRBV29-1 and TRBJ1-4; D call uncertain. CDR1 is SQVTM and CDR2 is ANQGSEA in the germline V gene. V lost 3 bases, J lost 10 bases, and 9 bases lay in between. CDR3 length equals 11 residues.

This sequence joins TRBV19 and TRBJ1-1; tentatively, D is TRBD1 (5 bases). The CDR3 is made up of 13 amino acids. Germline CDR1 reads LNHDA; CDR2 reads SQIVND (reference sequence). Trimming took 7 bases from V and 4 from J, leaving 13 bases between them. The DNA for the CDR3 is TGTGCCAGTAAATTTGGGGGAGGCACTGAAGCTTTCTTT. Its translation is CASKFGGGTEAFF.

The chain carries TRBV2 and TRBJ2-7, with TRBD2 matching over 8 bases. The J segment lost 3 bases and the V segment lost 4 bases, leaving 14 bases of the junction unmatched. In germline, CDR1 is SNHLY, CDR2 FYNNEI. CDR3 length: 17 residues. Here the CDR3 reads CASSALEKLAGNYEQYF. In DNA form, the CDR3 reads TGTGCCAGCAGTGCCCTAGAAAAATTAGCGGGAAACTACGAGCAGTACTTC.